These T cell receptor beta chains were read from a single sample in a study of OX40 agonist ivuxolimab in advanced cancers. Sequenced by immunoSEQ multiplex PCR; TCRdb stores in-frame clones only, minus some. This table holds fewer than 80,000 clones, 80% to 90% found once. Sequenced material: CD4+ or CD8+ T cells sorted from blood, taken in a trial of the OX40 agonist ivuxolimab. The source is an adult with an advanced solid tumor such as melanoma, head and neck, liver or kidney cancer. Both conserved end residues are part of each CDR3. A D gene is named only where the DNA matches it firmly. The size of a clone is reported for some rows only, either as once, few or many, or as a class for expanded clones.

TRBV30	TRBJ1-1	NA	NA	TGTGCCTGTCGGACGGGGAACACTGAAGCTTTCTTT	CACRTGNTEAFF
TRBV9	TRBJ2-2	NA	NA	TGTGCCAGCAGCGTAGCTTCAACCCCCGGGGAGCTGTTTTTT	CASSVASTPGELFF
TRBV7-9	TRBJ2-5	NA	TRBD2	TGTGCCAGCAGCCATACTAGCGGGAGAGGAGGTCGTGAGACCCAGTACTTC	CASSHTSGRGGRETQYF
TRBV7-6	TRBJ2-3	NA	TRBD1	TGTGCCAGCAGCTTACAGGGGGCCTCAGATACGCAGTATTTT	CASSLQGASDTQYF
TRBV19	TRBJ2-2	NA	TRBD2	TGTGCCAGTAGTAAACTAGCGGGGAACACCGGGGAGCTGTTTTTT	CASSKLAGNTGELFF
TRBV6-1	TRBJ2-7	NA	NA	TGTGCCAGCAGTGAAGCCCTCGACAGAAGGACGTACTTC	CASSEALDRRTYF
TRBV6-5	TRBJ1-2	few	NA	TGTGCCAGCAGTTACGGAAACTATGGCTACACCTTC	CASSYGNYGYTF
TRBV12-5	TRBJ1-2	NA	NA	TGTGCTAGTGGTCGCGGGACTTTTCAGGATGGCTACACCTTC	CASGRGTFQDGYTF
TRBV9	TRBJ2-7	NA	NA	TGTGCCAGCAGCGAGACAGGAAGTTACGAGCAGTACTTC	CASSETGSYEQYF
TRBV7-7	TRBJ1-5	NA	NA	TGTGCTAGCAGCTTAGGGCGGAATCAGCCCCAGCATTTT	CASSLGRNQPQHF
TRBV4-3	TRBJ2-5	NA	NA	TGCGCCAGCAGCCAGGGGGGAGGGACCCAGTACTTC	CASSQGGGTQYF
TRBV7-9	TRBJ2-5	NA	TRBD1	TGTGCCAGCAGCTTCATGACAGGGGGCGCAGAGACCCAGTACTTC	CASSFMTGGAETQYF
TRBV7-9	TRBJ2-7	NA	NA	TGTGCCAGCAGCTTTGGGACCTTGGGCAGAAACGAGCAGTACTTC	CASSFGTLGRNEQYF
TRBV7-9	TRBJ2-5	NA	TRBD2	TGTGCCAGCAGCTTAGCGGGAGGGTCCGAGACCCAGTACTTC	CASSLAGGSETQYF
TRBV7-9	TRBJ2-2	NA	TRBD2	TGTGCCAGCAGTCGAACTAGCGGGAGTATCGGGGAGCTGTTTTTT	CASSRTSGSIGELFF
TRBV7-2	TRBJ2-7	NA	TRBD1	TGTGCCAGCAGCCCCGGGACAGGGTTCAACGAGCAGTACTTC	CASSPGTGFNEQYF
TRBV10-3	TRBJ2-3	NA	NA	TGTGCCATCAGTGTGACGGGAGGCACAGATACGCAGTATTTT	CAISVTGGTDTQYF
TRBV5-6	TRBJ2-1	few	NA	TGTGCCAGCAGCCTGTTTTTGGGTCCCCGCGATGAGCAGTTCTTC	CASSLFLGPRDEQFF
TRBV25-1	TRBJ1-1	once	NA	TGTGCCAGCAGTGCCTCGAGTGGTACTGAAGCTTTCTTT	CASSASSGTEAFF
TRBV28	TRBJ1-2	NA	NA	TGTGCCAGCAGTTTAATTACCCCGCCCCCCTACACCTTC	CASSLITPPPYTF
TRBV6-6	TRBJ2-7	NA	TRBD2	TGTGCCAGCTCCTGGCGGGAGGATACCTACGAGCAGTACTTC	CASSWREDTYEQYF
TRBV27	TRBJ2-3	NA	TRBD1	TGTGCCAGCAGTTCACCGGGACAGGGGGGTCATACGCAGTATTTT	CASSSPGQGGHTQYF
TRBV5-6	TRBJ2-1	NA	NA	TGTGCCAGCAGCTTGGTACAGAGTAATGAGCAGTTCTTC	CASSLVQSNEQFF
TRBV6-5	TRBJ2-7	NA	NA	TGTGCCAGCAGTGTACCAGGGTCGGCCTACGAGCAGTACTTC	CASSVPGSAYEQYF
TRBV9	TRBJ2-7	NA	TRBD1	TGTGCCAGCAGCGTCGGACAGGGAGTCTACGAGCAGTACTTC	CASSVGQGVYEQYF
TRBV5-1	TRBJ1-2	NA	NA	TGCGCCAGCAGCGAGGCACAACTTAACTATGGCTACACCTTC	CASSEAQLNYGYTF
TRBV4-3	TRBJ1-1	NA	NA	TGCGCCAGCAGCCGGACACTTAACACTGAAGCTTTCTTT	CASSRTLNTEAFF
TRBV2	TRBJ2-2	NA	NA	TGTGCCAGCAGTGAATTAGGTCAGGGTACCGGGGAGCTGTTTTTT	CASSELGQGTGELFF
TRBV2	TRBJ2-1	NA	NA	TGTGCCAGCAGTGACCCCCGAGGGCGAAACAATGAGCAGTTCTTC	CASSDPRGRNNEQFF